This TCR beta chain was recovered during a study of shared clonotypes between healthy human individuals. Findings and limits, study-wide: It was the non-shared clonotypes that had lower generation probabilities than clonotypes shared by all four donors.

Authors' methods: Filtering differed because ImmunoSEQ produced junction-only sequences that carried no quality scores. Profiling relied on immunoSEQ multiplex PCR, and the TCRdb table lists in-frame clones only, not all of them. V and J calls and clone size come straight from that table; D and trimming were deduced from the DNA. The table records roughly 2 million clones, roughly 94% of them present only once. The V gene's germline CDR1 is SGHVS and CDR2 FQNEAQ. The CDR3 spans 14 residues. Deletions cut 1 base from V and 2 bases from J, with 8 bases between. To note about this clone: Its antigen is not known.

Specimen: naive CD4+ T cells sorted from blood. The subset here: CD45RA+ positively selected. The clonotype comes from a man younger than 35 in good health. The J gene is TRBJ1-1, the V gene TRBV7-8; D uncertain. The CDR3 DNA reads TGTGCCAGCAGCTTAGTGTCAGCTAACACTGAAGCTTTCTTT. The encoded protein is CASSLVSANTEAFF.